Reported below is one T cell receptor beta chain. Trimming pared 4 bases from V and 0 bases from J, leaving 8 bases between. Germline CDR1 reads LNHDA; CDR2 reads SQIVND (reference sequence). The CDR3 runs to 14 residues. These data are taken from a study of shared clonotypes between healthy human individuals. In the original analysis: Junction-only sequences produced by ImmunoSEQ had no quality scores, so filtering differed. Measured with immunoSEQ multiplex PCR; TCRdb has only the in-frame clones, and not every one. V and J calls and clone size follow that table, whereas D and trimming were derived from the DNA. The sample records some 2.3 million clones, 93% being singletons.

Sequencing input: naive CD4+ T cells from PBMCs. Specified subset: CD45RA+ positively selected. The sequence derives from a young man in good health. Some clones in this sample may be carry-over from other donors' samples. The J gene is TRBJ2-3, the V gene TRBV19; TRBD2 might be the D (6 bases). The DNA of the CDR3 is TGTGCCAGTAGTAGGGGGACTAGCACAGATACGCAGTATTTT. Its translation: CASSRGTSTDTQYF.